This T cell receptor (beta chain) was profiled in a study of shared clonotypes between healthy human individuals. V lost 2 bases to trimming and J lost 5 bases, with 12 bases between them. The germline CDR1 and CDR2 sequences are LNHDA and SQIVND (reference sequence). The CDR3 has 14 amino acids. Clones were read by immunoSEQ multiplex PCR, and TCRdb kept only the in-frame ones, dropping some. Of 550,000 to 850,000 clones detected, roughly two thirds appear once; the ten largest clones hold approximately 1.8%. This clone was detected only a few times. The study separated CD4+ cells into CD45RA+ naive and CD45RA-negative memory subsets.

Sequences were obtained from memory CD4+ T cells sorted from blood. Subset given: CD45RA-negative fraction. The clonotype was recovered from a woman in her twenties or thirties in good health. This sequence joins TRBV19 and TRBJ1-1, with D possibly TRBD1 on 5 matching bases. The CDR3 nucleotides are TGTGCCAGTAGTATATCCAGGGAAAGGACTGAAGCTTTCTTT. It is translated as CASSISRERTEAFF.